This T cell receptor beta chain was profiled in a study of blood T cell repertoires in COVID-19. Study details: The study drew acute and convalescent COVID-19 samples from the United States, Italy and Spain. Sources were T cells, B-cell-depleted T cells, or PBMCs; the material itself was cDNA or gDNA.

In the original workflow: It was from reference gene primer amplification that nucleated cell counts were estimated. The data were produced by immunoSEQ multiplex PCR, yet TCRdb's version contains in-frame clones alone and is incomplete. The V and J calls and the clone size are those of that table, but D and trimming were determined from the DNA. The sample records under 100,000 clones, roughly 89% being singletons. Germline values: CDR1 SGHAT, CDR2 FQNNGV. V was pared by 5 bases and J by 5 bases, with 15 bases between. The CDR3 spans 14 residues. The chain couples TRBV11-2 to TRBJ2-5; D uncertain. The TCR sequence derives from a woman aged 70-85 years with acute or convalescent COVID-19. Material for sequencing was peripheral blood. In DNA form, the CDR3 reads TGTGCCAGCAGCCTCTCGGTCCTTGGTGAGACCCAGTACTTC. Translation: CASSLSVLGETQYF.